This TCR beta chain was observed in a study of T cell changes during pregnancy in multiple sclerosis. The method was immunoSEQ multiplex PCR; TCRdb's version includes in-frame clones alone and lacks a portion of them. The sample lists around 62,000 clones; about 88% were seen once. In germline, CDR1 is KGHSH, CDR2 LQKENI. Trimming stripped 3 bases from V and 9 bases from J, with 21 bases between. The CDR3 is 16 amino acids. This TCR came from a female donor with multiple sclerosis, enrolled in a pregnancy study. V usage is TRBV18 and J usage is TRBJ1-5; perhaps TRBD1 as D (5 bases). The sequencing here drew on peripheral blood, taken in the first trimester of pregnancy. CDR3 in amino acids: CASSPTGGTGVSPQHF. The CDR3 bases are TGTGCCAGCTCACCTACGGGGGGGACTGGGGTTTCGCCCCAGCATTTT.